One sample yielded the 5 T cell receptor beta chains listed below, sequenced in a study of T cells in tumors and immune-related adverse events. Here immunoSEQ multiplex PCR was the method, and the copy in TCRdb shows in-frame clones only, minus some. The table lists around 2,500 clones, 83% of them singletons. The material sequenced was tumor tissue, taken from a patient treated with anti-PD-1 therapy. The receptors come from a female donor with metastatic renal cell carcinoma.

V is TRBV19 and J is TRBJ1-1; 7 nucleotides match TRBD1. Germline V gene data show CDR1 as LNHDA and CDR2 as SQIVND (reference sequence). Trimming at V came to 7 bases and at J to 1 base, leaving 9 bases not matched to a gene. The CDR3 loop spans 15 amino acids. Here the CDR3 DNA reads TGTGCCAGTACCCCCAGACAGGGATCGAACACTGAAGCTTTCTTT. Encoded protein: CASTPRQGSNTEAFF. Filled out from reference TRBV19 and TRBJ1-1, the complete variable domain reads DGGITQSPKYLFRKEGQNVTLSCEQNLNHDAMYWYRQDPGQGLRLIYYSQIVNDFQKGDIAEGYSVSREKKESFPLTVTSAQKNPTAFYLCASTPRQGSNTEAFFGQGTRLTVV.

The V and J genes are TRBV5-1 and TRBJ2-1, with TRBD2 matching over 15 bases. V gave up 4 bases and J gave up 1 base; unmatched junction bases: 6. The CDR3 has 18 amino acids. Germline CDR1 and CDR2: SGHRS and YFSETQ. In DNA, the CDR3 is TGCGCCAGCAGCCCGACGGGACTAGCGGGAGGTTCCTACAATGAGCAGTTCTTC. Its protein product is CASSPTGLAGGSYNEQFF.

The chain employs TRBV7-7 and TRBJ2-5, with D perhaps being TRBD1 or TRBD2 (5 bases each). V lost 9 bases and J 3 bases, leaving 11 bases between the germline ends. This CDR3 region has 12 residues. Germline V gene data show CDR1 as SSHAT and CDR2 as FNYEAQ (reference sequence). The CDR3 nucleotides are TGTGCCAGTCGAGGGGAAGAAGAGACCCAGTACTTC. Translated, it gives CASRGEEETQYF.

This clone was recorded only once. The chain combines TRBV11-3 with TRBJ1-4; D unclear. Trimming shortened V by 5 bases and J by 8 bases, and 12 bases separated the two germline ends. The CDR3 runs 13 residues. The germline gives CDR1 SGHNT, CDR2 YENEEA. CDR3: CASSPYRNEKLFF. CDR3 bases: TGTGCCAGCAGCCCCTATCGGAACGAAAAACTGTTTTTT.

This chain links TRBV28 with TRBJ2-7, with D possibly TRBD2 on 5 matching bases. In germline, CDR1 is MDHEN, CDR2 SYDVKM. The CDR3 totals 12 residues. Between the trimmed V and J ends, which lost 3 bases and 6 bases, there was a span of 9 bases. CDR3 bases: TGTGCCAGCAGTTTTGTAGGGAGCGAGCAGTACTTC. It yields the protein CASSFVGSEQYF.